This T cell receptor beta chain is from a study of cytomegalovirus exposure and HLA in healthy donors. The study, taken as a whole, reports: Researchers reported that a few CMV-associated chains were confirmed in vitro as CMV antigen-specific. An analysis was carried out at a later point. It showed that HLA-associated TCR beta chains were more clonally expanded than equally common non-associated chains.

The CDR3 is 17 residues long. Trimming at V came to 5 bases and at J to 3 bases, leaving 8 bases not matched to a gene. The germline V gene has CDR1 LGHNA and CDR2 YNFKEQ. Primers: 60 Vbeta forward and 13 Jbeta reverse. Sequencing used immunoSEQ multiplex PCR; TCRdb keeps in-frame clones, though not all of them. The sample lists 95,000 to 150,000 clones; over 70% were seen once. Details on this clone: The antigen remains undetermined.

The specimen sequenced was PBMCs. The J gene is TRBJ2-1, the V gene TRBV4-2; 12 positions agree with TRBD2. This receptor was taken from a female donor in good health and CMV-seronegative. Here the CDR3 reads CASSSRTSGNVYNEQFF. CDR3 DNA sequence: TGTGCCAGCAGCTCCCGGACTAGCGGGAATGTCTACAATGAGCAGTTCTTC.